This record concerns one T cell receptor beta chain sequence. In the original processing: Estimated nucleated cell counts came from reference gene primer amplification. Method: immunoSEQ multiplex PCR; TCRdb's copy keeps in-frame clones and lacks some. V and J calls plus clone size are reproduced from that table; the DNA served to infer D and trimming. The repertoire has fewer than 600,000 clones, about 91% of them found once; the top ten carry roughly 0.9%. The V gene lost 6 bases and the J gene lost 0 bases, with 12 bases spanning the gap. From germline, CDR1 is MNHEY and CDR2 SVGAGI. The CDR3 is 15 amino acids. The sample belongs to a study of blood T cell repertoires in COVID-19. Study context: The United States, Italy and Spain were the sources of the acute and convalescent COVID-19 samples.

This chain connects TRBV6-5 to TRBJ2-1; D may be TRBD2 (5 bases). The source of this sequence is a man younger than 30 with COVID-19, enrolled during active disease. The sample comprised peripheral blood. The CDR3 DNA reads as TGTGCCAGCAGGACGGACTTTAGCTCCTACAATGAGCAGTTCTTC. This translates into CASRTDFSSYNEQFF.